These 10 T cell receptor beta chains share one sample of origin, sequenced in a study of lung T cells in sarcoidosis with Löfgren's syndrome. TCRdb re-called the reads through MiXCR, storing one row per CDR3 protein. The sample carries tens of thousands of distinct CDR3 sequences, 21% recorded once. Sequencing input: CD4+ T cells from PBMCs. The source of these receptors is a human donor with sarcoidosis (Löfgren's syndrome or another form), or a control subject (not recorded which).

This clonotype was seen many times. The rearrangement joins TRBV12-3 or TRBV12-4 to TRBJ2-3; 7 nucleotides align to TRBD2. J lost 1 base, V lost 3 bases, and 7 bases had no gene match. This CDR3 spans 16 amino acids. CDR3 residues: CASSLYQRGRTDTQYF. The CDR3 coding sequence is TGTGCCAGCAGTTTGTACCAGCGGGGACGCACAGATACGCAGTATTTT.

The rearrangement joins TRBV5-4 to TRBJ2-3; 13 bases fit TRBD2. Germline CDR1 reads SGHNT; CDR2 reads YYREEE (reference sequence). With V trimmed by 2 bases and J by 0 bases, 6 bases remained unmatched. The CDR3 has 18 residues. The CDR3 protein is CASSLPLGLAGSTDTQYF. CDR3 DNA sequence: TGTGCCAGCAGCTTACCATTGGGACTAGCGGGGAGCACAGATACGCAGTATTTT.

This clonotype was counted at least ten times. The chain uses TRBV4-3 and TRBJ2-3, with TRBD2 as a possible D gene (6 bases). Germline V CDR1 and CDR2: LGHNA, YSLEER. The V end lost 0 bases, the J end lost 6 bases, and 10 bases lay between the germline ends. The CDR3 contains 14 residues. DNA for the CDR3: TGCGCCAGCAGCCAAGAGGGGAGGAGGGATACGCAGTATTTT. It codes for CASSQEGRRDTQYF.

This clonotype was seen at least ten times. The chain has TRBV6-6 and TRBJ2-3, with unresolved D. The CDR3 runs to 14 residues. The germline gives CDR1 MNHNY, CDR2 SVGAGI (reference sequence). V was clipped by 2 bases and J by 2 bases, with 8 bases between them. In nucleotides, the CDR3 is TGTGCCAGCAGTTACAAAGGGAACACAGATACGCAGTATTTT. This encodes CASSYKGNTDTQYF.

This clonotype was found a few times. The V gene is TRBV7-9, the J gene TRBJ2-3; 10 bases line up with TRBD2. This CDR3 comprises 17 residues. V lost 0 bases to trimming and J lost 4 bases; unmatched junction nucleotides: 7. The V gene's germline CDR1 is SEHNR and CDR2 FQNEAQ (reference sequence). CDR3 sequence: CASSLALAGARSDTQYF. For the CDR3, the DNA is TGTGCCAGCAGCTTAGCGCTAGCGGGAGCCCGATCAGATACGCAGTATTTT.

This clonotype has a single count. With a much larger clone just one base away, this may be a read error. J is TRBJ2-5 and V is TRBV28; D may be TRBD1 or TRBD2 (5 bases each). The CDR3 totals 18 residues. CDR1 MDHEN and CDR2 SYDVKM come from the germline V gene. V lost 3 bases and J 0 bases, leaving 20 bases between the germline ends. The chain's CDR3 is CASSFTSRGTSYQETQYF. CDR3 sequence (DNA): TGTGCCAGCAGTTTCACTTCTCGGGGCACAAGTTACCAAGAGACCCAGTACTTC.

This clonotype has a count of ten or more. The rearrangement links TRBV28 to TRBJ2-5, with TRBD2 identical over 10 bases. The CDR3 has 15 amino acids. Germline trimming cut 2 bases from V and 5 bases from J; bases unmatched to any gene: 5. CDR1 and CDR2 (germline): MDHEN, SYDVKM. The CDR3: CASSLPSGSLETQYF. The DNA for the CDR3 is TGTGCCAGCAGTTTACCTAGCGGGAGCTTGGAGACCCAGTACTTC.

This clonotype was recorded many times. V is TRBV27 and J is TRBJ2-1, with 8 positions matching TRBD2. CDR1 and CDR2 (germline): MNHEY, SMNVEV (reference sequence). Trimming at V came to 7 bases and at J to 9 bases, leaving 11 bases not matched to a gene. This CDR3 has 14 residues. The CDR3 DNA reads TGTGCCAGCACCTCAGCGGGAGATTTAGCTGAGCAGTTCTTC. This sequence encodes CASTSAGDLAEQFF.

A few counts support this clonotype. The chain is built from TRBV27 and TRBJ2-1, with D maybe TRBD2 (5 bases). V was trimmed by 9 bases and J by 9 bases, leaving 24 bases between them. The length of the CDR3 is 15 residues. CDR1 and CDR2 from the germline V gene are MNHEY and SMNVEV (reference sequence). The CDR3 region is CASKTLAGAPGEQFF. For the CDR3, the DNA is TGTGCCAGTAAAACTCTAGCAGGAGCGCCCGGTGAGCAGTTCTTC.

This rearrangement joins TRBV29-1 to TRBJ1-2, with 7 positions matching TRBD1. This CDR3 is 11 amino acids long. Trimming took 8 bases from V and 7 from J; bases not matched to a gene: 7. The V gene's germline CDR1 is SQVTM and CDR2 ANQGSEA. The CDR3 spells CSNRTGSGYTF. The CDR3 DNA reads TGCAGCAATAGGACAGGCTCTGGCTACACCTTC.